A selection of T cell receptor beta chains follows, all from one sample in a study of control samples from healthy donors and cancer patients. Using immunoSEQ multiplex PCR, the repertoire was profiled, and TCRdb retains in-frame clones only, with some absent. The data contain about 140,000 clones, about 90% of them seen just once; the ten biggest clones take up approximately 7%. The sample taken for sequencing was blood. The origin of the receptors is a man aged 18 to 29 in good health. Each CDR3 is given with its conserved first and last residue. D genes are given only for firm matches. A clone size is listed for some rows: how often the clone was seen (once, few, many), or a class if it is expanded.

d_gene	v_gene	j_gene	abundance	CDR3nt	CDR3aa
-	TRBV28	TRBJ1-1	-	TGTGCCAGCAGTCCCACTGTCCCCTCAGGGAACACTGAAGCTTTCTTT	CASSPTVPSGNTEAFF
-	TRBV4-3	TRBJ2-7	once	TGCGCCAGCAGCCAAGGGCTCTTCACCAGCTACGAGCAGTACTTC	CASSQGLFTSYEQYF
-	TRBV5-1	TRBJ1-6	-	TGCGCCAGCAGGCTGACGGTTTTCAATTCACCCCTCCACTTT	CASRLTVFNSPLHF
-	TRBV5-6	TRBJ1-2	-	TGTGCCAGCAGCTGGACGGCTGACTATGGCTACACCTTC	CASSWTADYGYTF
TRBD2	TRBV6-2/TRBV6-3	TRBJ2-1	-	TGTGCCAGCAGTTACTCCCGGACTAGCGGGGGGGATGAGCAGTTCTTC	CASSYSRTSGGDEQFF
-	TRBV19	TRBJ1-2	-	TGTGCCAGTGGGACGGTAGCCTCTTATGGCTACACCTTC	CASGTVASYGYTF
TRBD1	TRBV18	TRBJ1-2	-	TGTGCCAGCTCACCACAGGGGGCTTACTATGGCTACACCTTC	CASSPQGAYYGYTF
-	TRBV6-2/TRBV6-3	TRBJ2-7	-	TGTGCCAGCAGTTACCCTTTGGCCGAATCCTACGAGCAGTACTTC	CASSYPLAESYEQYF
-	TRBV30	TRBJ1-3	-	TGTGCCTGGAGTGTTGGTGGGGGGGCTGGAAACACCATATATTTT	CAWSVGGGAGNTIYF
-	TRBV19	TRBJ2-7	-	TGTGCCAGTAGTAAAGAACAGGGTTCCTACGAGCAGTACTTC	CASSKEQGSYEQYF
-	TRBV10-3	TRBJ1-1	-	TGTGCCATCAGTGACTCGGACAGCGTGAACACTGAAGCTTTCTTT	CAISDSDSVNTEAFF
-	TRBV5-4	TRBJ2-3	-	TGTGCCAGCAGCTCCCCCAGGTTCACAGATACGCAGTATTTT	CASSSPRFTDTQYF
-	TRBV6-2/TRBV6-3	TRBJ1-1	-	TGTGCCAGCAGTGCCAGGGAGAGGGGCACTGAAGCTTTCTTT	CASSARERGTEAFF
-	TRBV3-1/TRBV3-2	TRBJ1-1	-	TGTGCCAGCAGCCTAATAGGAGGGAACACTGAAGCTTTCTTT	CASSLIGGNTEAFF
-	TRBV27	TRBJ1-1	-	TGTGCCAGCAGTCTCCTTTTCGACACTGAAGCTTTCTTT	CASSLLFDTEAFF
-	TRBV3-1/TRBV3-2	TRBJ2-5	once	TGTGCCAGCAGCCACGACAAAGAGACCCAGTACTTC	CASSHDKETQYF
-	TRBV5-4	TRBJ2-5	-	TGTGCCAGCAGGGAGAGGACTCAAGAGACCCAGTACTTC	CASRERTQETQYF
TRBD2	TRBV5-1	TRBJ2-5	-	TGCGCCAGCAGCTTGGTCGGACTAGCGGGCATACAAGAGACCCAGTACTTC	CASSLVGLAGIQETQYF
-	TRBV20-1	TRBJ2-5	once	TGCAGTGCCATCGGACGGGAGACCCAGTACTTC	CSAIGRETQYF
TRBD2	TRBV5-6	TRBJ2-1	few	TGTGCCAGCAGCCTTGGACTAGCGGGGTATCCCTACAATGAGCAGTTCTTC	CASSLGLAGYPYNEQFF
TRBD1	TRBV4-1	TRBJ1-4	-	TGCGCCAGCAGCCAAGATGGACAGGGGGCTGGAACTAATGAAAAACTGTTTTTT	CASSQDGQGAGTNEKLFF
-	TRBV10-3	TRBJ2-7	-	TGTGCCATCAGTGATCGGCTTTACGAGCAGTACTTC	CAISDRLYEQYF
-	TRBV27	TRBJ2-2	-	TGTGCCAGCAACCCTTTAGGAATCACCGGGGAGCTGTTTTTT	CASNPLGITGELFF
-	TRBV15	TRBJ2-5	-	TGTGCCACCAGCAGAGAACAGGGCGTTCAAGAGACCCAGTACTTC	CATSREQGVQETQYF
TRBD1	TRBV4-1	TRBJ1-6	-	TGCGCCAGCAGCCACCCGACAGGGGGGGATTCACCCCTCCACTTT	CASSHPTGGDSPLHF
-	TRBV4-1	TRBJ1-6	-	TGCGCCAGCAGCCAAGCGTCCAGTTCCTATAATTCACCCCTCCACTTT	CASSQASSSYNSPLHF
TRBD2	TRBV18	TRBJ2-3	-	TGTGCCAGCTCAGAAACTAGCGGGGTCGTCACAGATACGCAGTATTTT	CASSETSGVVTDTQYF
-	TRBV18	TRBJ2-2	-	TGTGCCAGCTCACCACGGGGAACTAACACCGGGGAGCTGTTTTTT	CASSPRGTNTGELFF
TRBD1	TRBV19	TRBJ1-6	once	TGTGCCAGTAGTAGCTGGGACAGGGTAAATTCACCCCTCCACTTT	CASSSWDRVNSPLHF
TRBD1	TRBV7-9	TRBJ2-5	-	TGTGCCAGCAGCCGGGGACAGGTGGGCCAAGAGACCCAGTACTTC	CASSRGQVGQETQYF